The rows below give T cell receptor beta chains drawn from one sample of a study of breast tumors, draining lymph nodes, adjacent tissues. MiXCR, run by TCRdb on the multiplex PCR reads, gives a single entry per CDR3 protein. The sample lists some 250,000 distinct CDR3 sequences, less than 40% occurring once. Sequenced material: axillary lymph node tissue. These receptors came from a female donor with breast cancer. Some clones in this sample may be carry-over from other donors' samples. Both conserved end residues are trimmed from each CDR3. The size of a clone is reported for some rows only, either as once, few or many, or as a class for expanded clones.

j_gene: TRBJ2-4; abundance: many; v_gene: TRBV24-1; CDR3aa: ATSDNRGQAKNIQY
j_gene: TRBJ2-1; abundance: -; v_gene: TRBV19; CDR3aa: ASSPDRGNSDEQF
j_gene: TRBJ1-6; abundance: few; v_gene: TRBV20-1; CDR3aa: SAPGTPGTSNSPLH
j_gene: TRBJ2-3; abundance: -; v_gene: TRBV20-1; CDR3aa: SASPGTSELSEQY
j_gene: TRBJ1-2; abundance: many; v_gene: TRBV12-3/TRBV12-4; CDR3aa: ASSLALGRTGANYGYT
j_gene: TRBJ1-1; abundance: -; v_gene: TRBV20-1; CDR3aa: SVRTDHLNEAF
j_gene: TRBJ2-3; abundance: -; v_gene: TRBV29-1; CDR3aa: SVGTSGAADTQY
j_gene: TRBJ2-7; abundance: few; v_gene: TRBV11-2; CDR3aa: ASSFIRGPAGPSSYEQY
j_gene: TRBJ1-4; abundance: many; v_gene: TRBV20-1; CDR3aa: SARDATDPNEKLF
j_gene: TRBJ1-2; abundance: many; v_gene: TRBV4-1; CDR3aa: ASSPLAGGNGYT
j_gene: TRBJ1-6; abundance: few; v_gene: TRBV6-2/TRBV6-3; CDR3aa: ASSYEPYNSPLH
j_gene: TRBJ2-5; abundance: -; v_gene: TRBV2; CDR3aa: ASSETATGKETQY
j_gene: TRBJ1-5; abundance: many; v_gene: TRBV5-5; CDR3aa: ASSLGTANQPQH
j_gene: TRBJ1-2; abundance: many; v_gene: TRBV7-6; CDR3aa: ASSSRPGTGGGYGYT
j_gene: TRBJ2-1; abundance: few; v_gene: TRBV7-2; CDR3aa: ASSLSADLYNEQF
j_gene: TRBJ2-7; abundance: -; v_gene: TRBV6-5; CDR3aa: ASSTGVSGVEY
j_gene: TRBJ1-4; abundance: -; v_gene: TRBV7-6; CDR3aa: ASSLGGKENEKLF
j_gene: TRBJ1-5; abundance: few; v_gene: TRBV18; CDR3aa: ASSPASDQPQH
j_gene: TRBJ2-1; abundance: -; v_gene: TRBV4-1; CDR3aa: ASRGESSYNEQF
j_gene: TRBJ1-5; abundance: -; v_gene: TRBV20-1; CDR3aa: SARDSGNTTYFGEGSNQPQH
j_gene: TRBJ2-7; abundance: few; v_gene: TRBV6-2/TRBV6-3; CDR3aa: ASSYGGLTYEQY
j_gene: TRBJ1-1; abundance: -; v_gene: TRBV15; CDR3aa: ATGRTAGTAANTEAF